Following are 29 T cell receptor beta chains from one sample sequenced in a study of blood T cell repertoires in COVID-19. Libraries were prepared by immunoSEQ multiplex PCR; TCRdb keeps only in-frame clonotypes and omits some of them. The sample holds approximately 200,000 clones; less than 80% are singletons and the top ten take 9.5% to 15%. The material sequenced was peripheral blood. These receptors were obtained from a woman aged 45-59 years with acute or convalescent COVID-19.

The gene calls are TRBV5-5 and TRBJ1-2; 9 nucleotides align to TRBD1. The V segment lost 4 bases and the J segment 4 bases; nucleotides outside the gene matches: 8. CDR3 size: 15 residues. Germline V gives CDR1 SGHKS, CDR2 YYEKEE (reference sequence). For the CDR3, the DNA is TGTGCCAGCAGCGGCGGACAGGGGAGAAGCTATGGCTACACCTTC. Its translation is CASSGGQGRSYGYTF.

The rearrangement uses TRBV28 and TRBJ2-1; TRBD2 is a possible D gene (7 bases). Trimming pared 10 bases from V and 6 bases from J, leaving 19 bases between. CDR3 size: 14 residues. The germline V gene has CDR1 MDHEN and CDR2 SYDVKM. The DNA of the CDR3 is TGTGCCACCATTACTGGAGGGGGGGCCAATGAGCAGTTCTTC. Its translation is CATITGGGANEQFF.

The rearrangement uses TRBV19 and TRBJ2-7; maybe TRBD1 (6 bases). V lost 0 bases and J lost 4, with 25 bases in between. Germline V gives CDR1 LNHDA, CDR2 SQIVND (reference sequence). The CDR3 contains 19 residues. The CDR3 here is CASSIDPRTATSLRYEQYF. The CDR3 DNA reads TGTGCCAGTAGTATAGATCCCCGGACAGCCACTTCCCTCAGGTACGAGCAGTACTTC.

The J gene is TRBJ2-7, the V gene TRBV12-5; possible D gene TRBD2, 5 bases. V was pared by 6 bases and J by 4 bases, with 7 bases between. Germline V gene lookup returns CDR1 LGHNT and CDR2 FRNRAP. The CDR3 length is 11 residues. CDR3 amino acids: CASGLEYEQYF. CDR3 coding DNA: TGTGCTAGTGGACTAGAGTACGAGCAGTACTTC.

This clone appeared once. The CDR3 DNA reads as TGTGCCAGCACCTCTACGGGGGAGACCCAGTACTTC. It codes for CASTSTGETQYF. The gene calls are TRBV28 and TRBJ2-5; TRBD2 is a possible D gene (5 bases). Trimming removed 7 bases from V and 5 bases from J, with 11 bases in between. This CDR3 is built from 12 residues. CDR1 and CDR2 (germline): MDHEN, SYDVKM.

CDR3 nucleotides: TGCAGTGCTACTTCAGGAGAGACCCAGTACTTC. Amino acids: CSATSGETQYF. This chain links TRBV20-1 with TRBJ2-5; unclear D gene. This CDR3 contains 11 residues. Per germline, CDR1 DFQATT and CDR2 SNEGSKA (reference sequence). V shed 4 bases and J shed 4 bases, with 7 bases lying between them.

The rearrangement uses TRBV6-6 and TRBJ2-3, with TRBD2 matching over 7 bases. V lost 2 bases, J lost 1 base, and 6 bases stayed unmatched. Germline loops: CDR1 MNHNY, CDR2 SVGAGI (reference sequence). The CDR3 consists of 16 residues. This CDR3 reads CASSYMAGVGTDTQYF. Written as DNA, the CDR3 is TGTGCCAGCAGTTACATGGCGGGAGTCGGCACAGATACGCAGTATTTT.

The rearrangement links TRBV4-1 to TRBJ1-5; 7 bases map to TRBD1. From germline, CDR1 is MGHRA and CDR2 YSYEKL. The ends lost 4 bases at V and 2 bases at J; junction bases unmatched: 5. The CDR3 runs 15 residues. This CDR3 is CASSRNQGGNQPQHF. The DNA of the CDR3 is TGCGCCAGCAGCCGAAATCAGGGGGGCAATCAGCCCCAGCATTTT.

V and J are TRBV7-6 and TRBJ2-7, with 9 bases fitting TRBD1. V was clipped by 5 bases and J by 2 bases; unmatched bases: 7. The CDR3 is 15 amino acids. CDR1 is SGHVS and CDR2 is FNYEAQ in the germline V gene. The CDR3 bases are TGTGCCAGCAGCCCAGGAGGGACAGGGACCTACGAGCAGTACTTC. Translated: CASSPGGTGTYEQYF.

The chain is built from TRBV7-2 and TRBJ2-3; TRBD2 might be the D (5 bases). Trimming cost V 1 base and J 2 bases, with 7 bases left between them. The CDR3 is made up of 14 amino acids. CDR1 is SGHTA and CDR2 is FQGNSA in the germline V gene. The CDR3 here is CASSLGTYTDTQYF. As DNA, the CDR3 is TGTGCCAGCAGCTTAGGGACTTACACAGATACGCAGTATTTT.

V usage is TRBV14 and J usage is TRBJ2-1, with 11 bases matching TRBD2. Germline CDR1 SGHDN, CDR2 FVKESK. CDR3 length: 20 amino acids. J was trimmed by 3 bases and V by 4 bases; bases with no gene match: 17. Written as DNA, the CDR3 is TGTGCCAGCAGCCGCGAGGGGTTCCTAGCGGGAGGAGGATTCTACAATGAGCAGTTCTTC. Translated, it gives CASSREGFLAGGGFYNEQFF.

This chain joins TRBV5-8 and TRBJ2-5; possibly TRBD2 for D (6 bases). With 4 bases removed from V and 6 bases from J, the gap between germline ends came to 16 bases. The CDR3 is 14 residues long. In germline, CDR1 is SGHTS, CDR2 YDEGEE. CDR3 sequence reads: CASSGRRQSKTQYF. In nucleotides, the CDR3 is TGTGCCAGCAGCGGGAGGAGGCAGTCAAAGACCCAGTACTTC.

The chain couples TRBV6-1 to TRBJ1-2; D is perhaps TRBD1 (6 bases). Looked up from germline, CDR1 is MNHNS and CDR2 is SASEGT. CDR3 length: 14 amino acids. V dropped 0 bases and J dropped 10 bases, with 15 bases sitting between them. As DNA, the CDR3 is TGTGCCAGCAGTGAAGCCGTTAGGTCAGGGGCCTACACCTTC. Translation gives CASSEAVRSGAYTF.

This chain connects TRBV9 to TRBJ1-1; the match to TRBD1 covers 9 bases. Trimming cost V 4 bases and J 2 bases; bases outside gene matches: 6. The CDR3 sequence is 15 residues long. Germline CDR1 SGDLS, CDR2 YYNGEE. CDR3 in DNA: TGTGCCAGCAGCTCCCTGGGACAGGGCAACACTGAAGCTTTCTTT. This codes for CASSSLGQGNTEAFF.

The V and J genes are TRBV6-5 and TRBJ1-1; D is undetermined. V lost 1 base and J 1 base, leaving 7 bases between the germline ends. The CDR3 length is 14 residues. Germline CDR1 MNHEY, CDR2 SVGAGI. This CDR3 reads CASSYFRQNTEAFF. CDR3 bases: TGTGCCAGCAGTTACTTCCGACAGAACACTGAAGCTTTCTTT.

The rearrangement uses TRBV27 and TRBJ2-3, with TRBD2 identical over 8 bases. The V gene end was trimmed by 3 bases and the J gene end by 13 bases; junction bases not matched to a gene: 15. CDR1 and CDR2 from the germline V gene are MNHEY and SMNVEV (reference sequence). The CDR3 is 15 amino acids. CDR3 in DNA: TGTGCCAGCAGTTTTCGGCGGGGGGCCACAAGCGGGGAGTATTTT. Its translation: CASSFRRGATSGEYF.

The gene calls are TRBV5-4 and TRBJ1-2; the match to TRBD1 covers 9 bases. CDR3 length equals 15 residues. The ends lost 4 bases at V and 7 bases at J; junction bases unmatched: 11. Germline V gene sequence: CDR1 SGHNT, CDR2 YYREEE (reference sequence). For the CDR3, the DNA is TGTGCCAGCAGCGGATACGCCCGGGACAGGGTTGGCTACACCTTC. Residues: CASSGYARDRVGYTF.

The J gene is TRBJ1-1, the V gene TRBV6-5; no reliable D call. The length of the CDR3 is 14 residues. The ends were cut back, 7 bases at V and 1 base at J, with 13 bases in the middle. CDR1 and CDR2 (germline): MNHEY, SVGAGI. DNA for the CDR3: TGTGCCAGCATGTTACCGGGGAAGAACACTGAAGCTTTCTTT. As protein: CASMLPGKNTEAFF.

The chain is built from TRBV18 and TRBJ2-5; 9 positions match TRBD1. The CDR3 contains 15 residues. The ends lost 9 bases at V and 2 bases at J; junction bases unmatched: 10. Germline loops: CDR1 KGHSH, CDR2 LQKENI. This CDR3 reads CASRAGQGRQETQYF. The CDR3 DNA is TGTGCCAGTCGGGCGGGACAGGGAAGACAAGAGACCCAGTACTTC.

The chain recombines TRBV5-4 with TRBJ2-7; TRBD1 might be the D (5 bases). This CDR3 is built from 14 residues. The V and J ends lost 3 bases and 2 bases respectively, with 12 bases between them. Germline loops: CDR1 SGHNT, CDR2 YYREEE (reference sequence). The CDR3 reads CASSYYRSTYEQYF. The CDR3 DNA is TGTGCCAGCAGCTACTACAGGAGTACCTACGAGCAGTACTTC.

V gene TRBV19 combines with J gene TRBJ1-5; D may be TRBD1 (5 bases). The CDR3 sequence is 14 residues long. The germline CDR1 and CDR2 sequences are LNHDA and SQIVND (reference sequence). Between the trimmed V and J ends, which lost 1 base and 4 bases, there was a span of 8 bases. The chain's CDR3 is CASSIGGVNQPQHF. In DNA form, the CDR3 reads TGTGCCAGTAGTATAGGGGGGGTAAATCAGCCCCAGCATTTT.

This chain joins TRBV5-4 and TRBJ1-2, with D possibly matching TRBD1 (6 bases). Germline CDR1 is SGHNT and CDR2 is YYREEE (reference sequence). V lost 6 bases to trimming and J lost 4 bases, with 22 bases between them. This CDR3 region has 16 residues. CDR3 residues: CASNSTGRGPGYGYTF. The DNA of the CDR3 is TGTGCCAGCAACTCCACAGGGAGAGGGCCCGGCTATGGCTACACCTTC.

This chain links TRBV5-1 with TRBJ1-3; D unclear. The CDR3 runs to 15 residues. V was trimmed by 0 bases and J by 0 bases, leaving 7 bases between them. Germline V gene lookup returns CDR1 SGHRS and CDR2 YFSETQ. Written as DNA, the CDR3 is TGCGCCAGCAGCTTGGGGCTCAGCTCTGGAAACACCATATATTTT. The encoded protein is CASSLGLSSGNTIYF. Together with reference TRBV5-1 and TRBJ1-3, the CDR3 gives the full variable domain: KAGVTQTPRYLIKTRGQQVTLSCSPISGHRSVSWYQQTPGQGLQFLFEYFSETQRNKGNFPGRFSGRQFSNSRSEMNVSTLELGDSALYLCASSLGLSSGNTIYFGEGSWLTVV.

J is TRBJ1-2 and V is TRBV2, with D tentatively TRBD1 (5 bases). V shed 6 bases and J shed 0 bases, with 14 bases lying between them. This CDR3 is built from 15 residues. CDR1 and CDR2 from the germline V gene are SNHLY and FYNNEI. Here the CDR3 reads CASSSTRTTNYGYTF. For the CDR3, the DNA is TGTGCCAGCAGCTCTACACGGACAACTAACTATGGCTACACCTTC.

The sample holds a few counts of this clone. V gene TRBV5-1 combines with J gene TRBJ1-2; the D is unclear. This CDR3 comprises 15 residues. From germline, CDR1 is SGHRS and CDR2 YFSETQ. Trimming stripped 4 bases from V and 2 bases from J, with 15 bases between. CDR3 protein: CASSLGEASNYGYTF. The CDR3 bases are TGCGCCAGCAGCCTGGGAGAGGCCTCCAACTATGGCTACACCTTC.

This chain joins TRBV2 and TRBJ2-3, with 10 bases that match TRBD2. Trimming took 11 bases from V and 1 from J; bases not matched to a gene: 3. Germline V gene data show CDR1 as SNHLY and CDR2 as FYNNEI. The CDR3 is made up of 13 amino acids. This CDR3 is CAGGTSGTDTQYF. Here the CDR3 DNA reads TGTGCCGGGGGGACTAGCGGCACAGATACGCAGTATTTT.

The chain carries TRBV7-2 and TRBJ1-2, with D possibly being TRBD1 (5 bases). The CDR3 has 12 amino acids. The V gene's germline CDR1 is SGHTA and CDR2 FQGNSA. Trimming shortened V by 11 bases and J by 3 bases, and 13 bases separated the two germline ends. The CDR3 nucleotides are TGTGCCTCCGAGGACAACGACTATGGCTACACCTTC. It is translated as CASEDNDYGYTF.

This chain joins TRBV10-3 and TRBJ1-4, with D possibly TRBD1 on 6 matching bases. Trimming cost V 4 bases and J 7 bases, with 13 bases left between them. Looked up from germline, CDR1 is ENHRY and CDR2 is SYGVKD. The CDR3 is made up of 14 amino acids. The CDR3 loop reads CAISVQGAGEKLFF. For the CDR3, the DNA is TGTGCCATCAGTGTACAGGGTGCCGGTGAAAAACTGTTTTTT.

This sequence joins TRBV3-1 (or the pseudogene TRBV3-2) and TRBJ2-3; 8 positions match TRBD2. Germline V gene sequence: CDR1 LGHDT, CDR2 YNNKEL (reference sequence). J lost 3 bases, V lost 11 bases, and 10 bases had no gene match. This CDR3 has 14 residues. In nucleotides, the CDR3 is TGTGCCGCGGGAGGCAGGGCCCGTACAGATACGCAGTATTTT. Its translation is CAAGGRARTDTQYF.